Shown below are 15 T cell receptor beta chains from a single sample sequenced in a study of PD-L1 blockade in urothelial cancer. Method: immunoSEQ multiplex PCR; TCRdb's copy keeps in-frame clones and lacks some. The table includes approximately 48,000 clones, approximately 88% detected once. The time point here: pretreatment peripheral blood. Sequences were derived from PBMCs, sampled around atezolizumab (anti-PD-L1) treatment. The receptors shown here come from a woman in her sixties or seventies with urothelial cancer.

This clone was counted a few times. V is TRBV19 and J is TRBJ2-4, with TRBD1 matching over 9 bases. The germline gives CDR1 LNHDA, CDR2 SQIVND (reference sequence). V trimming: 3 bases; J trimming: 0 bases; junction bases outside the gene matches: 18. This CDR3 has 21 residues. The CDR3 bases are TGTGCCAGTAGTATTCGTCGGGACAGGGAAGGGAGATCCCTAGCCAAAAACATTCAGTACTTC. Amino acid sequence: CASSIRRDREGRSLAKNIQYF.

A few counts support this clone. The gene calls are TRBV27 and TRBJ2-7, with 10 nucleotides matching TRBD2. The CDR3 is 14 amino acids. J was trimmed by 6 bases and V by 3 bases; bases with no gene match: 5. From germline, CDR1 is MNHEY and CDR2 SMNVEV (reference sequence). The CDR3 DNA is TGTGCCAGCAGTTTGGGACTAGCGAGGGGCGAGCAGTACTTC. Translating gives CASSLGLARGEQYF.

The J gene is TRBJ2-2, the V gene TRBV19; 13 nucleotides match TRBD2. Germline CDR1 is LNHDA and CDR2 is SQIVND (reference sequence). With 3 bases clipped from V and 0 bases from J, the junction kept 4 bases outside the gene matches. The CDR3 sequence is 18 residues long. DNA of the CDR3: TGTGCCAGTAGTATCCCGGGACTAGCGGGATCGAACACCGGGGAGCTGTTTTTT. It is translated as CASSIPGLAGSNTGELFF.

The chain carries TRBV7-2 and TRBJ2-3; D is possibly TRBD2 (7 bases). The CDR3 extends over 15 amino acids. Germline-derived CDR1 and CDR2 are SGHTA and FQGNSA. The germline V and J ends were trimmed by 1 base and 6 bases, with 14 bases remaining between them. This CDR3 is CASSLGDRGADTQYF. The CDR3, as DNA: TGTGCCAGCAGCTTAGGAGATCGGGGGGCGGATACGCAGTATTTT.

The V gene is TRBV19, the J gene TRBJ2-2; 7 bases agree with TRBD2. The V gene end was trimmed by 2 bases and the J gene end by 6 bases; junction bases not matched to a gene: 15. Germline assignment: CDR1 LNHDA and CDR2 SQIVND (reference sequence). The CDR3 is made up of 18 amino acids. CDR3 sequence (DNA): TGTGCCAGTAGTATACGTATTGGAGGACTAGGTCGAGCCGGGGAGCTGTTTTTT. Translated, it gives CASSIRIGGLGRAGELFF.

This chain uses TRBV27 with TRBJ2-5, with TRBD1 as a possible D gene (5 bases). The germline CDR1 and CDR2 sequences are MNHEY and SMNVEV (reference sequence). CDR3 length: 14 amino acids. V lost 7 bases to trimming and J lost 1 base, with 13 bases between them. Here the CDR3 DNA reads TGTGCCAGCAAAATCCATACAGGCCAAGAGACCCAGTACTTC. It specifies CASKIHTGQETQYF.

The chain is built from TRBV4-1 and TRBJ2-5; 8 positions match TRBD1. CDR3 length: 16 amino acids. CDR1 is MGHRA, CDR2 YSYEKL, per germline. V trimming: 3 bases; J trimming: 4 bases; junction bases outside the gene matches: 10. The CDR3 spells CASSHVPTGAGETQYF. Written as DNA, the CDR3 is TGCGCCAGCAGCCACGTCCCGACAGGGGCGGGAGAGACCCAGTACTTC.

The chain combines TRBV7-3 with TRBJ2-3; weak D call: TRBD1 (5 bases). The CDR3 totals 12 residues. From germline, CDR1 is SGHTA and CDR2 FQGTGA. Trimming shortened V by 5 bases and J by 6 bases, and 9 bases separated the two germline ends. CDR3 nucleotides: TGTGCCAGCAGCCTCCAGGGTGATACGCAGTATTTT. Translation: CASSLQGDTQYF.

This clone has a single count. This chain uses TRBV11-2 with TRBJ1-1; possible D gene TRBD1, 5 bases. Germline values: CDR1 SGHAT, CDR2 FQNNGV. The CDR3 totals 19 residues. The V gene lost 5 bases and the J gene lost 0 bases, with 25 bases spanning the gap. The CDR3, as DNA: TGTGCCAGCAGCCCGACCCGAATATTCGACAGCTCCATGAACACTGAAGCTTTCTTT. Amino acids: CASSPTRIFDSSMNTEAFF.

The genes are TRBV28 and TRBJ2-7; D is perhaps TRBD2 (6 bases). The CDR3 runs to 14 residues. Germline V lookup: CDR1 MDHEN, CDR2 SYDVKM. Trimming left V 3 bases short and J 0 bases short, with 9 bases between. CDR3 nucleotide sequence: TGTGCCAGCAGTTTGGCGGGGTCCTCCTACGAGCAGTACTTC. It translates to CASSLAGSSYEQYF.

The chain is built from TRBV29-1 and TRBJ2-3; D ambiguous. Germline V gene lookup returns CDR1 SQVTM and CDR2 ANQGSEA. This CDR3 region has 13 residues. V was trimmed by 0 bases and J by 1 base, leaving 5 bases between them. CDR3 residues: CSVEDQGTDTQYF. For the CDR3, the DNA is TGCAGCGTTGAAGATCAGGGCACAGATACGCAGTATTTT.

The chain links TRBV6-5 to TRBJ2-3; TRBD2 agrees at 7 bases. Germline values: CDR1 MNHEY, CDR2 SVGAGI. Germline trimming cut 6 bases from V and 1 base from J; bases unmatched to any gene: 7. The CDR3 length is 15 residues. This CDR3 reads CASSPLAGGTDTQYF. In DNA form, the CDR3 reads TGTGCCAGCAGCCCACTGGCGGGGGGCACAGATACGCAGTATTTT.

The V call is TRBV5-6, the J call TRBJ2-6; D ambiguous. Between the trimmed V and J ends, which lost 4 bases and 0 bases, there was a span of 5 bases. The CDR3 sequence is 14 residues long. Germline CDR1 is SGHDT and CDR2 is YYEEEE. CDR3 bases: TGTGCCAGCAGCCTAAGCTCTGGGGCCAACGTCCTGACTTTC. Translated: CASSLSSGANVLTF.

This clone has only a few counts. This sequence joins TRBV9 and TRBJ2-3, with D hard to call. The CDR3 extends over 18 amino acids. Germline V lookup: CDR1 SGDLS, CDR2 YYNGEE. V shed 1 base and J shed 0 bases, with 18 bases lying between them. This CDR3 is CASSVSIRPPTSTDTQYF. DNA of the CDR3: TGTGCCAGCAGCGTATCAATCCGTCCCCCCACTAGCACAGATACGCAGTATTTT.

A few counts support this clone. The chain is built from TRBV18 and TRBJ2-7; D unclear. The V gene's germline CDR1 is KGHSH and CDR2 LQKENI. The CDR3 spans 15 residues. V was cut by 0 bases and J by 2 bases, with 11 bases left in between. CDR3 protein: CASSPPGRSAYEQYF. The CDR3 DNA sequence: TGTGCCAGCTCACCACCGGGCAGGTCCGCCTACGAGCAGTACTTC.